Included here is one TCR beta chain sequence, with context. These data originate in a study of cytomegalovirus exposure and HLA in healthy donors. The V gene's germline CDR1 is SGHRS and CDR2 YFSETQ. The V and J ends lost 7 bases and 3 bases, in that order; junction bases with no gene match: 3. The CDR3 is 12 amino acids. A multiplex PCR was run with 60 Vbeta primers and 13 Jbeta primers. The method was immunoSEQ multiplex PCR; TCRdb's version includes in-frame clones alone and lacks a portion of them. The repertoire holds roughly 150,000 clones, with roughly 77% as singletons. This receptor was taken from a male donor in good health and CMV-seronegative. Sequencing was carried out using PBMCs. The rearrangement links TRBV5-1 to TRBJ2-7; 8 nucleotides line up with TRBD1. CDR3 sequence: CASGGQGYEQYF. The CDR3 nucleotides read TGCGCCAGCGGAGGACAGGGCTACGAGCAGTACTTC. The variable domain in full, with the rest retrieved from reference TRBV5-1 and TRBJ2-7, is KAGVTQTPRYLIKTRGQQVTLSCSPISGHRSVSWYQQTPGQGLQFLFEYFSETQRNKGNFPGRFSGRQFSNSRSEMNVSTLELGDSALYLCASGGQGYEQYFGPGTRLTVT.